These 7 T cell receptor beta chains came from one sample sequenced in a study of blood T cell repertoires in COVID-19. Profiled with immunoSEQ multiplex PCR; TCRdb holds only in-frame clones, not every one. The sample records 160,000 or so clones, roughly 90% being singletons. Sequencing was done on a sample of peripheral blood. All receptors derive from a man in his 60s with active or convalescent COVID-19.

The rearrangement uses TRBV19 and TRBJ2-5, with TRBD1 matching 10 bases. With 4 bases clipped from V and 4 bases from J, the junction kept 6 bases outside the gene matches. The CDR3 length is 15 residues. CDR1 is LNHDA and CDR2 is SQIVND in the germline V gene (reference sequence). This chain's CDR3 is CASSTRTGGRETQYF. The CDR3 nucleotides are TGTGCCAGTAGTACCAGGACAGGGGGTAGAGAGACCCAGTACTTC.

This chain links TRBV7-2 with TRBJ2-3; TRBD2 is a possible D gene (5 bases). CDR3 length: 15 amino acids. From germline, CDR1 is SGHTA and CDR2 FQGNSA. The V gene lost 1 base and the J gene lost 2 bases, with 10 bases spanning the gap. In DNA form, the CDR3 reads TGTGCCAGCAGCTTAGGGCCGGGAACCACAGATACGCAGTATTTT. Encoded protein: CASSLGPGTTDTQYF.

The sample holds a few counts of this clone. The J gene is TRBJ1-6, the V gene TRBV5-8, with TRBD1 matching 8 bases. Trimming cost V 0 bases and J 7 bases; bases outside gene matches: 3. CDR3 length equals 15 residues. CDR1 SGHTS and CDR2 YDEGEE come from the germline V gene. The chain's CDR3 is CASSLEQGVNSPLHF. CDR3 DNA sequence: TGTGCCAGCAGCTTGGAACAGGGGGTGAATTCACCCCTCCACTTT.

The chain is built from TRBV7-4 and TRBJ1-4, with D maybe TRBD1 (6 bases). This CDR3 contains 14 residues. V shed 8 bases and J shed 5 bases, with 15 bases lying between them. Germline V gene data show CDR1 as SGHVT and CDR2 as SQSDAQ. CDR3 sequence reads: CASRSDSPNEKLFF. The CDR3 nucleotides read TGTGCCAGCCGCTCGGACAGCCCCAATGAAAAACTGTTTTTT. Filled out from reference TRBV7-4 and TRBJ1-4, the complete variable domain reads GAGVSQSPRYKVAKRGRDVALRCDSISGHVTLYWYRQTLGQGSEVLTYSQSDAQRDKSGRPSGRFSAERPERSVSTLKIQRTEQGDSAVYLCASRSDSPNEKLFFGSGTQLSVL.

The chain has TRBV10-1 and TRBJ2-1; the D is unclear. With 0 bases removed from V and 6 bases from J, the gap between germline ends came to 9 bases. CDR3 size: 14 residues. The germline V gene encodes CDR1 WNHNN and CDR2 SYGVQD (reference sequence). CDR3 loop: CASSESGLPNEQFF. The CDR3 region has the DNA TGCGCCAGCAGTGAGTCGGGCCTACCCAATGAGCAGTTCTTC.

This clone was seen a single time. The J gene is TRBJ2-7, the V gene TRBV11-2; the D gene is possibly TRBD2 (5 bases). V dropped 0 bases and J dropped 2 bases, with 14 bases sitting between them. Per germline, CDR1 SGHAT and CDR2 FQNNGV. The CDR3 has 16 amino acids. In DNA, the CDR3 is TGTGCCAGCAGCTTAGAGCGGGCGGCAGAGACCTACGAGCAGTACTTC. This translates into CASSLERAAETYEQYF.

The rearrangement joins TRBV6-5 to TRBJ2-1, with 8 bases aligning to TRBD2. The CDR3 consists of 12 residues. Per germline, CDR1 MNHEY and CDR2 SVGAGI. V trimming: 7 bases; J trimming: 10 bases; junction bases outside the gene matches: 6. DNA for the CDR3: TGTGCCAGCACTTTTGCGGGAGGCGAGCAGTTCTTC. This codes for CASTFAGGEQFF.